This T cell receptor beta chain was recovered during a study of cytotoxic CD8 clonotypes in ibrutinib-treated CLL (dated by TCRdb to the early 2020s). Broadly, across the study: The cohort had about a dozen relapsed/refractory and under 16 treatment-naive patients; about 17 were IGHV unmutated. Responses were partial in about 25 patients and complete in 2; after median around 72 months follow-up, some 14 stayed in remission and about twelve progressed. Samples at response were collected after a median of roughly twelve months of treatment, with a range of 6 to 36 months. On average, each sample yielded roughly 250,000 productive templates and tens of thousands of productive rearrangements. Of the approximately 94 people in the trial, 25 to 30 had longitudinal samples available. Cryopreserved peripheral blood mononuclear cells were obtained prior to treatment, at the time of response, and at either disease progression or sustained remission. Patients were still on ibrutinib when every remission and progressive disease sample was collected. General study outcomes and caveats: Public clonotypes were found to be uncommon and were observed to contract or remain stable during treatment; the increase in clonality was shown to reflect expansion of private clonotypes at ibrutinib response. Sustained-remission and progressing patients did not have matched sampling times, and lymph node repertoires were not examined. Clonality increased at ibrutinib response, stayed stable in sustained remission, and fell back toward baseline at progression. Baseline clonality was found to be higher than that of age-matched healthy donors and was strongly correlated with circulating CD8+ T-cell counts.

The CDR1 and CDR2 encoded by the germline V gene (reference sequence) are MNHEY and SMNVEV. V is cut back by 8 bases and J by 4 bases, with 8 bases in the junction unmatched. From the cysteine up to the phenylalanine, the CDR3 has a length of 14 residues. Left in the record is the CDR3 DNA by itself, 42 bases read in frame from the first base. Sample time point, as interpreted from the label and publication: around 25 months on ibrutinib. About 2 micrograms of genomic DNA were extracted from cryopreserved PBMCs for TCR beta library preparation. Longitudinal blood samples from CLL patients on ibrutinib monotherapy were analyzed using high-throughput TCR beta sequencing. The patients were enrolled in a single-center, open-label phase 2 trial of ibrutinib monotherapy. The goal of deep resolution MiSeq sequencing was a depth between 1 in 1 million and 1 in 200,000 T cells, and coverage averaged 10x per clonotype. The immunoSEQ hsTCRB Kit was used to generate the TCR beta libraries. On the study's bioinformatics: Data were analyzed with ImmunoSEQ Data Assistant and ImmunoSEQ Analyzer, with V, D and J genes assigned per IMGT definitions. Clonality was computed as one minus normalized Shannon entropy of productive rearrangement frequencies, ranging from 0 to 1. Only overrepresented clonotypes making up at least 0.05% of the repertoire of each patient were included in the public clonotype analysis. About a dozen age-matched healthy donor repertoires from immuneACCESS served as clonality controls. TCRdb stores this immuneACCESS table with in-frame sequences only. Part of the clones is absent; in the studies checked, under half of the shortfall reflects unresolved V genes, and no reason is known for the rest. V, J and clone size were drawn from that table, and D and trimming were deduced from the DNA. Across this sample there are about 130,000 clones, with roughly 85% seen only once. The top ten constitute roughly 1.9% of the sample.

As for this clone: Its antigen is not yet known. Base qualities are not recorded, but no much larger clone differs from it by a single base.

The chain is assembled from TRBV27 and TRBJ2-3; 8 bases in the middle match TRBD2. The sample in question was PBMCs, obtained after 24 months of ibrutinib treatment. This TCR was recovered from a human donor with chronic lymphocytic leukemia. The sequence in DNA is TGTGCCAGCCGCCGGGGGGGGCGCCCAGATACGCAGTATTTT. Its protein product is CASRRGGRPDTQYF.